These 27 T cell receptor beta chains were all obtained from the same sample, sequenced in a study of cytomegalovirus exposure and HLA in healthy donors. The PCR used 60 Vbeta and 13 Jbeta primers. Produced via immunoSEQ multiplex PCR; TCRdb's table is partial and in-frame only. The sample includes about 110,000 clones, around 80% of them seen just once. The sequencing input was PBMCs. The source is a man younger than 35 in good health and CMV-seronegative.

The gene calls are TRBV28 and TRBJ1-2; D not resolved. This CDR3 region has 13 residues. CDR1 is MDHEN, CDR2 SYDVKM, per germline. The ends were cut back, 8 bases at V and 2 bases at J, with 12 bases in the middle. Here the CDR3 DNA reads TGTGCCAGCCGGGTCTCCACCAACTATGGCTACACCTTC. Amino acids: CASRVSTNYGYTF.

V usage is TRBV7-9 and J usage is TRBJ2-7; 8 bases map to TRBD2. Germline V gives CDR1 SEHNR, CDR2 FQNEAQ (reference sequence). The CDR3 sequence is 11 residues long. With 7 bases clipped from V and 7 bases from J, the junction kept 3 bases outside the gene matches. The chain's CDR3 is CASNGGGEQYF. In nucleotides, the CDR3 is TGTGCCAGCAACGGCGGGGGGGAGCAGTACTTC.

This chain connects TRBV30 to TRBJ2-7, with 9 positions matching TRBD2. The trim removed 4 bases at V and 3 bases at J, leaving 10 bases unmatched. The germline V gene has CDR1 GTSNPN and CDR2 SVGIG (reference sequence). This CDR3 is built from 15 residues. CDR3 coding DNA: TGTGCCTGGACGTTCCGTGGGCGGGAGGGCTACGAGCAGTACTTC. It yields the protein CAWTFRGREGYEQYF.

This chain uses TRBV14 with TRBJ1-5; TRBD1 matches 7 bases. The length of the CDR3 is 19 residues. From germline, CDR1 is SGHDN and CDR2 FVKESK. Trimming removed 3 bases from V and 2 bases from J; junction bases left unmatched: 16. CDR3 amino acids: CASSQDPGTEVLGNQPQHF. Here the CDR3 DNA reads TGTGCCAGCAGCCAGGATCCGGGGACAGAAGTTCTGGGCAATCAGCCCCAGCATTTT.

On this clone: The same CDR3 also results from other DNA sequences found in this sample. V and J are TRBV27 and TRBJ1-1, with D possibly being TRBD1 (6 bases). CDR3 size: 14 residues. Trimming removed 7 bases at V and 3 bases at J, with 15 bases between. Germline values: CDR1 MNHEY, CDR2 SMNVEV (reference sequence). As DNA, the CDR3 is TGTGCCAGCACTCTGGGCCAGGGGTACACTGAAGCTTTCTTT. Translated: CASTLGQGYTEAFF.

The genes are TRBV6-1 and TRBJ2-1, with no clear D. The V and J ends lost 3 bases and 4 bases respectively, with 10 bases between them. CDR3 length equals 14 residues. The germline V gene encodes CDR1 MNHNS and CDR2 SASEGT. CDR3 in amino acids: CASSDRVRYNEQFF. The CDR3 coding sequence is TGTGCCAGCAGTGATCGAGTTCGGTACAATGAGCAGTTCTTC.

V is TRBV27 and J is TRBJ2-7, with 10 nucleotides matching TRBD2. This CDR3 contains 15 residues. Per the germline V gene, CDR1 is MNHEY and CDR2 is SMNVEV (reference sequence). Trimming took 6 bases from V and 6 from J; bases not matched to a gene: 11. DNA for the CDR3: TGTGCCAGCAGGGCGGGGGCTAGCGGGAGACTCGAGCAGTACTTC. Protein: CASRAGASGRLEQYF.

The rearrangement joins TRBV28 to TRBJ2-2; 7 positions match TRBD2. V lost 5 bases and J lost 3; bases outside the gene matches: 15. CDR3 size: 18 residues. Per the germline V gene, CDR1 is MDHEN and CDR2 is SYDVKM. CDR3 in amino acids: CASSPSPFWREYTGELFF. CDR3 DNA: TGTGCCAGCAGTCCCTCCCCCTTTTGGCGGGAGTACACCGGGGAGCTGTTTTTT.

The V and J genes are TRBV10-2 and TRBJ2-1, with D possibly TRBD2 on 5 matching bases. The CDR3 length is 15 residues. V lost 10 bases, J lost 3 bases, and 19 bases lay in between. Looked up from germline, CDR1 is WSHSY and CDR2 is SAAADI. This CDR3 is CATKEEAVGYNEQFF. The CDR3 DNA follows: TGCGCCACCAAAGAGGAGGCCGTGGGCTACAATGAGCAGTTCTTC.

The chain is built from TRBV7-3 and TRBJ2-7, with a possible D match to TRBD1 (6 bases). Germline CDR1 and CDR2: SGHTA and FQGTGA. The CDR3 covers 16 residues. The V end was cut by 5 bases, the J end by 0 bases, with 17 bases between. CDR3 in DNA: TGTGCCAGCAGCCTAAAGACAGGCACTATCTCCTACGAGCAGTACTTC. Its protein product is CASSLKTGTISYEQYF.

The chain employs TRBV6-4 and TRBJ1-5; D is perhaps TRBD1 (5 bases). The CDR3 spans 15 residues. Germline V CDR1 and CDR2: MRHNA, SNTAGT. V gave up 3 bases and J gave up 2 bases, with 11 bases separating them. Here the CDR3 DNA reads TGTGCCAGCAGTGAGGACGGAGGGGGCAATCAGCCCCAGCATTTT. Translated, it gives CASSEDGGGNQPQHF.

The V call is TRBV5-1, the J call TRBJ2-7; 7 bases fit TRBD1. This CDR3 is built from 15 residues. After removal of 4 bases from V and 2 bases from J, the junction contained 9 bases not matched to a gene. Germline V gene sequence: CDR1 SGHRS, CDR2 YFSETQ. CDR3 protein: CASSQGQAIPYEQYF. CDR3 sequence (DNA): TGCGCCAGCAGCCAAGGACAGGCAATCCCCTACGAGCAGTACTTC.

The sample holds one count of this clone. The chain employs TRBV12-5 and TRBJ2-3; D remains ambiguous. V lost 6 bases to trimming and J lost 1 base, with 8 bases between them. This CDR3 contains 13 residues. Germline values: CDR1 LGHNT, CDR2 FRNRAP. The CDR3 DNA sequence: TGTGCTAGTGGAGCGCCAGGCACAGATACGCAGTATTTT. Translating gives CASGAPGTDTQYF.

The rearrangement joins TRBV30 to TRBJ2-7; maybe TRBD2 (6 bases). V lost 4 bases, J lost 3 bases, and 13 bases lay in between. This CDR3 has 13 amino acids. Germline V gene lookup returns CDR1 GTSNPN and CDR2 SVGIG (reference sequence). CDR3 nucleotides: TGTGCCTGGACCGGAGGGTCCTTCTACGAGCAGTACTTC. Translated, it gives CAWTGGSFYEQYF.

CDR3 nucleotide sequence: TGTGCCAGCCGTTATGGTACTGGGGCTGGCTATGGCTACACCTTC. Protein sequence: CASRYGTGAGYGYTF. This chain uses TRBV28 with TRBJ1-2, with D possibly being TRBD1 (5 bases). V was trimmed by 8 bases and J by 4 bases, leaving 20 bases between them. The germline V gene has CDR1 MDHEN and CDR2 SYDVKM. The CDR3 loop spans 15 amino acids.

The chain is built from TRBV18 and TRBJ1-5; D gene unclear. This CDR3 comprises 16 residues. The V end was cut by 8 bases, the J end by 6 bases, with 23 bases between. The germline V gene encodes CDR1 KGHSH and CDR2 LQKENI. The CDR3 loop is CASGPVRQEGGQPQHF. As DNA, the CDR3 is TGTGCCAGCGGACCGGTGAGGCAGGAAGGAGGTCAGCCCCAGCATTTT.

This chain uses TRBV5-1 with TRBJ2-5, with a possible D match to TRBD2 (6 bases). CDR1 SGHRS and CDR2 YFSETQ come from the germline V gene. The CDR3 is 12 residues long. Trimming took off 5 bases at V and 11 bases at J, with 16 bases between the two ends. The CDR3 region is CASSIPGREQYF. The CDR3 DNA is TGCGCCAGCAGTATCCCTGGACGGGAGCAGTACTTC.

The chain has TRBV10-1 and TRBJ2-7, with 7 bases identical to TRBD1. The germline V gene encodes CDR1 WNHNN and CDR2 SYGVQD (reference sequence). Losses at the gene ends were 8 bases for V and 4 bases for J; bases not matched to a gene: 5. This CDR3 is 12 amino acids long. CDR3 residues: CASGQGVYEQYF. CDR3 sequence (DNA): TGCGCCAGCGGGCAGGGGGTGTACGAGCAGTACTTC.

In its sample, this clone was seen a few times. The chain employs TRBV29-1 and TRBJ1-2; no clear D gene. The V gene lost 7 bases and the J gene lost 8 bases, with 20 bases spanning the gap. The CDR3 is made up of 13 amino acids. Germline CDR1 reads SQVTM; CDR2 reads ANQGSEA. The CDR3 DNA reads as TGCAGCGGGTCCCGTCCGGGTTATGAAGGCTACACCTTC. Protein product: CSGSRPGYEGYTF.

This chain joins TRBV4-3 and TRBJ1-5; TRBD1 is a possible D gene (5 bases). This CDR3 has 18 residues. Germline V gene lookup returns CDR1 LGHNA and CDR2 YSLEER. The germline V and J ends were trimmed by 0 bases and 2 bases, with 17 bases remaining between them. The CDR3 spells CASSQDPSGAGGNQPQHF. In DNA form, the CDR3 reads TGCGCCAGCAGCCAAGATCCTAGTGGGGCTGGAGGCAATCAGCCCCAGCATTTT.

The rearrangement links TRBV11-2 to TRBJ2-7; D possibly corresponds to TRBD2 (6 bases). V lost 4 bases and J 0 bases, leaving 16 bases between the germline ends. Germline V CDR1 and CDR2: SGHAT, FQNNGV. The CDR3 covers 16 residues. The CDR3 spells CASSSINRDSSYEQYF. CDR3 bases: TGTGCCAGCAGCTCAATAAACCGGGACTCCTCCTACGAGCAGTACTTC.

The chain combines TRBV6-1 with TRBJ1-1; TRBD1 agrees at 7 bases. This CDR3 spans 13 amino acids. Trimming cost V 5 bases and J 4 bases; bases outside gene matches: 4. Germline lookup yields CDR1 MNHNS and CDR2 SASEGT. The CDR3 DNA reads as TGTGCCAGCAGTTCCAGGGGGGTCACTGAAGCTTTCTTT. Encoded protein: CASSSRGVTEAFF.

The V and J genes are TRBV18 and TRBJ1-2, with D perhaps matching TRBD1 (6 bases). V was cut by 8 bases and J by 0 bases, with 19 bases left in between. The CDR3 extends over 16 amino acids. Germline V gene sequence: CDR1 KGHSH, CDR2 LQKENI. For the CDR3, the DNA is TGTGCCAGCACCGACCTTGGACAGACGTCTAACTATGGCTACACCTTC. Protein sequence: CASTDLGQTSNYGYTF.

This clone came up a few times. The rearrangement uses TRBV4-1 and TRBJ2-5; 7 bases fit TRBD2. The CDR3 runs to 15 residues. Germline CDR1 reads MGHRA; CDR2 reads YSYEKL. J lost 5 bases, V lost 0 bases, and 6 bases had no gene match. Here the CDR3 reads CASSQEAGVGETQYF. CDR3 bases: TGCGCCAGCAGCCAAGAGGCGGGGGTGGGGGAGACCCAGTACTTC.

The rearrangement joins TRBV27 to TRBJ2-6; weak D call: TRBD1 (6 bases). Trimming took 7 bases from V and 0 from J, leaving 10 bases between them. The CDR3 is 15 amino acids. Germline CDR1 MNHEY, CDR2 SMNVEV (reference sequence). This chain's CDR3 is CASTRGGSGANVLTF. The CDR3 nucleotides are TGTGCCAGCACCCGAGGGGGCTCTGGGGCCAACGTCCTGACTTTC.

This chain joins TRBV4-1 and TRBJ2-7; 10 bases fit TRBD1. J was trimmed by 3 bases and V by 2 bases; bases with no gene match: 4. Germline loops: CDR1 MGHRA, CDR2 YSYEKL. This CDR3 has 15 amino acids. The CDR3 DNA is TGCGCCAGCAGCCAATCGGGACAGGGGTTCTACGAGCAGTACTTC. Its protein is CASSQSGQGFYEQYF.

This chain links TRBV6-4 with TRBJ1-2; D is perhaps TRBD1 (6 bases). With 5 bases removed from V and 4 bases from J, the gap between germline ends came to 17 bases. Germline lookup yields CDR1 MRHNA and CDR2 SNTAGT. CDR3 length equals 15 residues. The CDR3 bases are TGTGCCAGCAGTTATCCGGGACACCCTTTCTATGGCTACACCTTC. This translates into CASSYPGHPFYGYTF.